The 14 T cell receptor beta chains presented below share a single source sample, sequenced in a study of cytomegalovirus exposure and HLA in healthy donors. Amplification used 60 Vbeta primers and 13 Jbeta primers. Clones were read by immunoSEQ multiplex PCR, and TCRdb kept only the in-frame ones, dropping some. The profile shows hundreds of thousands of clones, about 88% of them singletons. The sequencing input was PBMCs. All receptors derive from a girl aged 2-10 years in good health and CMV-seronegative.

This sequence joins TRBV2 and TRBJ2-3; TRBD2 agrees at 7 bases. CDR3 length equals 16 residues. Germline V gene lookup returns CDR1 SNHLY and CDR2 FYNNEI. V shed 6 bases and J 2 bases; nucleotides not matched to a gene: 11. CDR3 bases: TGTGCCAGCAGGGCACCGGGACTAAGAAACACAGATACGCAGTATTTT. Amino acids: CASRAPGLRNTDTQYF.

This clone was detected only a few times. The J gene is TRBJ2-7, the V gene TRBV7-9; D gene unclear. Per germline, CDR1 SEHNR and CDR2 FQNEAQ (reference sequence). Trimming took 5 bases from V and 4 from J, leaving 12 bases between them. CDR3 size: 13 residues. As DNA, the CDR3 is TGTGCCAGCAGCCCACCGCGTTATTACGAGCAGTACTTC. Encoded protein: CASSPPRYYEQYF.

The J gene is TRBJ2-3, the V gene TRBV30; maybe TRBD2 (6 bases). This CDR3 is built from 14 residues. The V end lost 0 bases, the J end lost 2 bases, and 9 bases lay between the germline ends. Germline CDR1 is GTSNPN and CDR2 is SVGIG (reference sequence). The CDR3 DNA reads TGTGCCTGGAGTGTAGGCGGGGTCACAGATACGCAGTATTTT. Amino acids: CAWSVGGVTDTQYF.

The CDR3 nucleotides read TGCAGCGTTTTGCGAGGCAGGGATCGCGAAGCTTTCTTT. Its translation is CSVLRGRDREAFF. This chain joins TRBV29-1 and TRBJ1-1, with D possibly being TRBD1 (5 bases). This CDR3 is built from 13 residues. The germline V gene encodes CDR1 SQVTM and CDR2 ANQGSEA. Trimming pared 5 bases from V and 8 bases from J, leaving 18 bases between.

J is TRBJ2-7 and V is TRBV20-1; TRBD2 agrees at 7 bases. The CDR3 consists of 10 residues. Germline V CDR1 and CDR2: DFQATT, SNEGSKA (reference sequence). CDR3 residues: CKAGTHEQYF. CDR3 in DNA: TGCAAAGCGGGGACCCACGAGCAGTACTTC.

The chain is built from TRBV7-9 and TRBJ1-1; D gene uncertain. Trimming stripped 3 bases from V and 5 bases from J, with 16 bases between. The germline V gene has CDR1 SEHNR and CDR2 FQNEAQ (reference sequence). The CDR3 is 15 amino acids. The CDR3 nucleotides read TGTGCCAGCAGCTTCTCAAACACCCCGGAGACTGAAGCTTTCTTT. Translating it yields CASSFSNTPETEAFF.

The chain is built from TRBV9 and TRBJ2-5; 8 bases are a match to TRBD2. CDR3 size: 15 residues. With 4 bases clipped from V and 4 bases from J, the junction kept 9 bases outside the gene matches. Germline V lookup: CDR1 SGDLS, CDR2 YYNGEE. The CDR3 nucleotides read TGTGCCAGCAGCTTAAGCGGGGGCCAACTAGAGACCCAGTACTTC. As protein: CASSLSGGQLETQYF.

V is TRBV5-6 and J is TRBJ2-3; 7 bases line up with TRBD2. Germline CDR1 SGHDT, CDR2 YYEEEE. Germline trimming cut 0 bases from V and 2 bases from J; bases unmatched to any gene: 6. This CDR3 is built from 16 residues. The chain's CDR3 is CASSLGPSGTTDTQYF. CDR3 coding DNA: TGTGCCAGCAGCTTGGGCCCTAGCGGTACCACAGATACGCAGTATTTT.

As to this clone: In the same sample, other DNA sequences code for this CDR3. This rearrangement joins TRBV5-1 to TRBJ1-4, with 8 bases that match TRBD1. Germline V gene data show CDR1 as SGHRS and CDR2 as YFSETQ. The CDR3 sequence is 15 residues long. V was clipped by 0 bases and J by 4 bases; unmatched bases: 2. DNA for the CDR3: TGCGCCAGCAGCTTGGCGGGACAGGTTAATGAAAAACTGTTTTTT. This gives the protein CASSLAGQVNEKLFF.

The chain links TRBV2 to TRBJ2-3; D remains ambiguous. The CDR3 has 13 amino acids. V was clipped by 7 bases and J by 3 bases, with 11 bases between them. Germline lookup yields CDR1 SNHLY and CDR2 FYNNEI. CDR3 sequence: CASTPRETDTQYF. In DNA, the CDR3 is TGTGCCAGCACGCCGCGAGAAACAGATACGCAGTATTTT.

The V and J genes are TRBV5-1 and TRBJ1-1; tentatively, D is TRBD1 (6 bases). V lost 0 bases and J 6 bases, leaving 18 bases between the germline ends. Germline CDR1 and CDR2: SGHRS and YFSETQ. The CDR3 sequence is 16 residues long. The CDR3 reads CASSLETGHRTPEAFF. CDR3 bases: TGCGCCAGCAGCTTGGAGACAGGACATCGGACCCCTGAAGCTTTCTTT.

This clone was seen only once. The chain recombines TRBV29-1 with TRBJ2-3; D not certain. From germline, CDR1 is SQVTM and CDR2 ANQGSEA. CDR3 length: 11 residues. Trimming left V 5 bases short and J 2 bases short, with 5 bases between. The CDR3, as DNA: TGCAGCGTTCGGTCCACAGATACGCAGTATTTT. Translation: CSVRSTDTQYF.

The chain joins TRBV18 to TRBJ2-5, with a weak D call TRBD2 (5 bases). There are 14 residues in the CDR3. Germline V gives CDR1 KGHSH, CDR2 LQKENI. V was pared by 5 bases and J by 0 bases, with 10 bases between. The CDR3 reads CASSATSHQETQYF. Here the CDR3 DNA reads TGTGCCAGCTCAGCTACTAGTCACCAAGAGACCCAGTACTTC.

The rearrangement links TRBV2 to TRBJ1-6; D ambiguous. Germline assignment: CDR1 SNHLY and CDR2 FYNNEI. V was trimmed by 6 bases and J by 11 bases, leaving 11 bases between them. The CDR3 covers 12 residues. Written as DNA, the CDR3 is TGTGCCAGCAGGGTCAGGCCTACACCCCTCCACTTT. Amino acids: CASRVRPTPLHF.